Sequencing of this TCR beta chain was carried out in a study of T cells expressing NK-cell markers. For each CDR3 protein, TCRdb gives one entry from its re-call of the 5' RACE reads, without DNA. The sample totals 200,000 to 300,000 distinct CDR3 sequences. The CDR3 covers 13 residues. The V gene's germline CDR1 is GTSNPN and CDR2 SVGIG (reference sequence). Sequencing was carried out using blood T cells: a sorted CD56 or NKG2C T cell subset, CD4+ or CD8+ T cells, or bulk PBMC T cells (not recorded which). This receptor was obtained from a woman aged 18-70 years in good health. The chain recombines TRBV30 with TRBJ1-5; TCRdb's D gene call, TRBD1, goes unchecked for lack of DNA. The CDR3 loop is CAWSVQGVQPQHF.